Listed below are T cell receptor beta chains from one sample, sequenced in a study of blood T cell repertoires in COVID-19. Sequenced by immunoSEQ multiplex PCR; TCRdb stores in-frame clones only, minus some. The sample contains 300,000 to 350,000 clones, 90% of which appear only once. The sequencing sample was made of PBMCs or T cells enriched from blood (not recorded which). The receptors here all came from a young woman with acute COVID-19. CDR3s leave out the opening cysteine and the closing phenylalanine or tryptophan. The D gene is left open where the match is weak.

d_gene: .
v_gene: TRBV29-1
CDR3aa: SVDPAQGETQY

d_gene: TRBD1
v_gene: TRBV7-9
CDR3aa: ASSRGTVLSSYEQY

d_gene: TRBD1
v_gene: TRBV7-9
CDR3aa: ASSSTGMGNTIY

d_gene: TRBD1
v_gene: TRBV3-1/TRBV3-2
CDR3aa: ASRQTGFSYEQY

d_gene: TRBD2
v_gene: TRBV7-9
CDR3aa: ASSLGLAEKETQY

d_gene: .
v_gene: TRBV5-8
CDR3aa: AIGTVGTF

d_gene: TRBD1
v_gene: TRBV12-3/TRBV12-4
CDR3aa: ASSSGQGFGYT

d_gene: TRBD1
v_gene: TRBV7-9
CDR3aa: ASSFYGQGWAGELF

d_gene: .
v_gene: TRBV21-1
CDR3aa: ASSGGGPQH

d_gene: .
v_gene: TRBV28
CDR3aa: ASIQGGAGTNEKLF

d_gene: TRBD2
v_gene: TRBV11-2
CDR3aa: ASSLVLAGDTQY

d_gene: TRBD2
v_gene: TRBV20-1
CDR3aa: SAQAGQQF

d_gene: TRBD1
v_gene: TRBV11-1
CDR3aa: ASSPDRGAYNEQF

d_gene: .
v_gene: TRBV10-1
CDR3aa: ASSESGGAREAF

d_gene: .
v_gene: TRBV11-2
CDR3aa: ASSFRGIEAF

d_gene: TRBD2
v_gene: TRBV28
CDR3aa: ASSHRRLAGGPYEQY

d_gene: .
v_gene: TRBV15
CDR3aa: ATSRDQGSWLF

d_gene: .
v_gene: TRBV5-5
CDR3aa: ASSTRGSDSEAF

d_gene: .
v_gene: TRBV18
CDR3aa: ASSAQQETQY

d_gene: TRBD1
v_gene: TRBV5-6
CDR3aa: ASSLGPLTGDREQY

d_gene: TRBD1
v_gene: TRBV11-2
CDR3aa: ASSWDSNINQPQH

d_gene: TRBD2
v_gene: TRBV7-9
CDR3aa: ASSWGSGLAIETQY

d_gene: .
v_gene: TRBV28
CDR3aa: ASSFWTQNTGELF

d_gene: TRBD2
v_gene: TRBV5-8
CDR3aa: ASSLPGLAQETQY

d_gene: TRBD2
v_gene: TRBV30
CDR3aa: AWSRSGSGDEQY

d_gene: .
v_gene: TRBV3-1/TRBV3-2
CDR3aa: ASSTFDRVNTGELF

d_gene: .
v_gene: TRBV5-6
CDR3aa: ASSLKDRLYGYT

d_gene: TRBD1
v_gene: TRBV7-9
CDR3aa: ASSSGQDSYEQY

d_gene: .
v_gene: TRBV29-1
CDR3aa: SVDPGRAEAF

d_gene: TRBD2
v_gene: TRBV7-9
CDR3aa: ASSSGLAVDYEQY

d_gene: TRBD1
v_gene: TRBV27
CDR3aa: ASSAMRTGVKTQY

d_gene: TRBD2
v_gene: TRBV4-2
CDR3aa: ASSQGGSGSDTQY

d_gene: TRBD1
v_gene: TRBV28
CDR3aa: ASSQQTGQLTNEKLF

d_gene: TRBD2
v_gene: TRBV18
CDR3aa: ASSPGLAGGPLGEQY

d_gene: TRBD1
v_gene: TRBV12-3/TRBV12-4
CDR3aa: ASYGTAYNEQF

d_gene: .
v_gene: TRBV5-1
CDR3aa: ASSTGQLQETQY

d_gene: .
v_gene: TRBV10-1
CDR3aa: ASSAVAYEQY

d_gene: TRBD1
v_gene: TRBV18
CDR3aa: ASSPTGGNEKLF

d_gene: .
v_gene: TRBV11-3
CDR3aa: ASSLGSVPSYEQY

d_gene: TRBD2
v_gene: TRBV6-5
CDR3aa: ASSYKRGGTGELF

d_gene: TRBD2
v_gene: TRBV2
CDR3aa: ASTTGASGRALTDTQY

d_gene: .
v_gene: TRBV2
CDR3aa: ANSARSSYNSPLH

d_gene: .
v_gene: TRBV2
CDR3aa: ASSDGRMSNQPQH

d_gene: TRBD1
v_gene: TRBV5-1
CDR3aa: ASSLGGQPNSPLH

d_gene: .
v_gene: TRBV7-2
CDR3aa: ASSSMGAYEQY

d_gene: .
v_gene: TRBV4-1
CDR3aa: ASSQGGQVATNEKLF

d_gene: .
v_gene: TRBV6-2/TRBV6-3
CDR3aa: ASSYSLQGVSYNEQF

d_gene: .
v_gene: TRBV5-1
CDR3aa: ASSLSTGINQPQH

d_gene: .
v_gene: TRBV5-8
CDR3aa: ASSLNVGQPNEKLF

d_gene: TRBD2
v_gene: TRBV11-2
CDR3aa: ASSSNLAGVQETQY

d_gene: .
v_gene: TRBV6-1
CDR3aa: ASSDPHQGATEAF

d_gene: TRBD2
v_gene: TRBV28
CDR3aa: ASSLWTSGSQETQY

d_gene: .
v_gene: TRBV28
CDR3aa: ASSLTRGATDTQY

d_gene: TRBD2
v_gene: TRBV3-1/TRBV3-2
CDR3aa: ASSGSGSGTSDEQF